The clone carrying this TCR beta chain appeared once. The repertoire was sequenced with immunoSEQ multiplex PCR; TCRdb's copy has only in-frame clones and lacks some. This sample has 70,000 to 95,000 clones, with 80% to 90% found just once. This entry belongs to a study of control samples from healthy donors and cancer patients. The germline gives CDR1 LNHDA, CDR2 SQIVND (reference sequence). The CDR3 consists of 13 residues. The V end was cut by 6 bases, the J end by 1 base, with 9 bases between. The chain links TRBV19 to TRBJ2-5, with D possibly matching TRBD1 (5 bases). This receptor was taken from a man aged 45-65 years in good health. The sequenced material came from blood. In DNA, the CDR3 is TGTGCCAGTAGCCGACAGAGCCAAGAGACCCAGTACTTC. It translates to CASSRQSQETQYF. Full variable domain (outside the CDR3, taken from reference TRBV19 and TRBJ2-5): DGGITQSPKYLFRKEGQNVTLSCEQNLNHDAMYWYRQDPGQGLRLIYYSQIVNDFQKGDIAEGYSVSREKKESFPLTVTSAQKNPTAFYLCASSRQSQETQYFGPGTRLLVL.